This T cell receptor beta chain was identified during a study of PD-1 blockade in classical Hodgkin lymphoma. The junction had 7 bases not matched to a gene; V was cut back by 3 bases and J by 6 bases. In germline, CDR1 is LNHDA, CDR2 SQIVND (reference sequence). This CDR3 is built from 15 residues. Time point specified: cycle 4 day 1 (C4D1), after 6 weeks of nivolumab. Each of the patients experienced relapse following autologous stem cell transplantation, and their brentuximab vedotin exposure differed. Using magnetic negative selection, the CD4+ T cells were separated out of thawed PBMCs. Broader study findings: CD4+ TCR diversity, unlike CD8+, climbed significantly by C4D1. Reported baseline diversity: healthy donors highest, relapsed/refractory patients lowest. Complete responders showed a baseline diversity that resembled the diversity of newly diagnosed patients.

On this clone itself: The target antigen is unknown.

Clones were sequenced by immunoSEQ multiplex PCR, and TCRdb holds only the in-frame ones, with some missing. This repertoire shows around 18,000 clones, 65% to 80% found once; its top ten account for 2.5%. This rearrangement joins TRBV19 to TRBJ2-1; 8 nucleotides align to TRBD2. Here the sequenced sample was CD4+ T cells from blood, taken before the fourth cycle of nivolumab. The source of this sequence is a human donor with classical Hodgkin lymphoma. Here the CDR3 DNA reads TGTGCCAGTAGTATCACCGCGGGAGGTTTCAATGAGCAGTTCTTC. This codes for CASSITAGGFNEQFF. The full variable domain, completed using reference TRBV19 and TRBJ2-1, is DGGITQSPKYLFRKEGQNVTLSCEQNLNHDAMYWYRQDPGQGLRLIYYSQIVNDFQKGDIAEGYSVSREKKESFPLTVTSAQKNPTAFYLCASSITAGGFNEQFFGPGTRLTVL.